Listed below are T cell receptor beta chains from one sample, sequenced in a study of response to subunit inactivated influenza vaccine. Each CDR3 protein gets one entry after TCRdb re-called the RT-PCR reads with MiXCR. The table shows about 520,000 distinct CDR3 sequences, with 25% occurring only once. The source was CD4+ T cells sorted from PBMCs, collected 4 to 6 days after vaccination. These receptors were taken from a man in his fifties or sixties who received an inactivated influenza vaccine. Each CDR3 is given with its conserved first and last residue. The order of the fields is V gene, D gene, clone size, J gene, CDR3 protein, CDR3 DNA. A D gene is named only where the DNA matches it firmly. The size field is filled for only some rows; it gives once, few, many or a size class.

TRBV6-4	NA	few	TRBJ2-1	CASSEGSVGPYNEQFF	TGTGCCAGCAGTGAGGGCTCGGTGGGGCCCTACAATGAGCAGTTCTTC
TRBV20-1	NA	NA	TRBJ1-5	CSASSGNQPQHF	TGCAGTGCTAGTTCCGGGAATCAGCCCCAGCATTTT
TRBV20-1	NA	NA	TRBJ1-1	CSAPENTEAFF	TGCAGTGCACCAGAAAACACTGAAGCTTTCTTT
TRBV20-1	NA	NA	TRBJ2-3	CSARETGAYTDTQYF	TGCAGTGCTAGAGAGACGGGGGCCTACACAGATACGCAGTATTTT
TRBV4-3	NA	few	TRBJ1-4	CASRQSEGEKFEKLFF	TGCGCCAGCAGACAAAGCGAGGGAGAAAAATTTGAAAAACTGTTTTTT
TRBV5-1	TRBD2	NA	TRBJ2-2	CASSFGGTANTGELFF	TGCGCCAGCAGCTTCGGGGGGACTGCGAACACCGGGGAGCTGTTTTTT
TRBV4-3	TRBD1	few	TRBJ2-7	CASSQGQGEVYEQYF	TGCGCCAGCAGCCAAGGACAGGGGGAGGTCTACGAGCAGTACTTC
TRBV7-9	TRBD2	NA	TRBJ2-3	CASSLMSGGGDTQYF	TGTGCCAGCAGCCTTATGTCCGGGGGGGGAGATACGCAGTATTTT
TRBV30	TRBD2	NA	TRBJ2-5	CAWSVSSGGQETQYF	TGTGCCTGGAGTGTGTCTAGCGGAGGCCAAGAGACCCAGTACTTC
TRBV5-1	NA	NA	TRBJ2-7	CASSLAGMSQQYF	TGCGCCAGCAGCTTGGCCGGTATGTCGCAACAGTACTTC
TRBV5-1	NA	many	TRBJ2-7	CASSRDLYEQYF	TGTGCCAGCAGCAGGGACCTCTACGAGCAGTACTTC
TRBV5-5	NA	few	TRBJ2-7	CASSMSGGKNEQYF	TGTGCCAGCAGCATGTCAGGGGGGAAGAACGAGCAGTACTTC
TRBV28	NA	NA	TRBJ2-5	CASSLGRQQETQYF	TGTGCCAGCAGTTTGGGCAGGCAACAAGAGACCCAGTACTTC
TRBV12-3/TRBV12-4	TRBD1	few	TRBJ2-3	CASTQGGQGVADTQYF	TGTGCCAGCACCCAGGGGGGACAGGGGGTTGCAGATACGCAGTATTTT
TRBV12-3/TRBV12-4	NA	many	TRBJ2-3	CASSLALGEADTQYF	TGTGCCAGCAGTTTAGCGCTGGGGGAGGCAGATACGCAGTATTTT
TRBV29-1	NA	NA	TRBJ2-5	CSVDFPSETQYF	TGCAGCGTTGATTTTCCTTCCGAGACCCAGTACTTC
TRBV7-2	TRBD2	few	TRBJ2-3	CASSLSRTSGGRTDTQYF	TGTGCCAGCAGCTTATCGCGGACTAGCGGGGGGCGCACAGATACGCAGTATTTT
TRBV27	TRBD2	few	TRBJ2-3	CASSTPASGNPKDTQYF	TGTGCCAGCAGTACCCCCGCTAGCGGGAATCCTAAAGATACGCAGTATTTT
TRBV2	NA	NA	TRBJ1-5	CASRTVQGNNQPQHF	TGTGCCAGCAGAACGGTACAGGGAAACAATCAGCCCCAGCATTTT
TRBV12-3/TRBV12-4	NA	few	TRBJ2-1	CASSSYSGTLYNEQFF	TGTGCCAGCAGTTCCTATTCCGGGACACTCTACAATGAGCAGTTCTTC
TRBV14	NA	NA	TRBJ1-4	CASSPRASNEKLFF	TGTGCCAGCAGCCCCAGGGCTAGTAATGAAAAACTGTTTTTT
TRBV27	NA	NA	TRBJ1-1	CASKLSADTEAFF	TGTGCCAGCAAATTGTCCGCGGACACTGAAGCTTTCTTT
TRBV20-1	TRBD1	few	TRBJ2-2	CSASRQGPGELFF	TGCAGTGCCTCGAGACAGGGCCCCGGGGAGCTGTTTTTT
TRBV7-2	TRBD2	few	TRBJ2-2	CASSLVAAGGYTGELFF	TGTGCCAGCAGCTTAGTGGCTGCGGGAGGGTACACCGGGGAGCTGTTTTTT
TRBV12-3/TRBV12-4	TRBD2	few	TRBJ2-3	CASRKLAGGGDTQYF	TGTGCCAGCAGAAAGCTAGCGGGGGGGGGTGATACGCAGTATTTT
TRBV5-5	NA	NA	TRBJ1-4	CASSSDGLNEKLFF	TGTGCCAGCAGCTCGGACGGCCTTAATGAAAAACTGTTTTTT
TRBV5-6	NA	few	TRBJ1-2	CASSYSGSHYGYTF	TGTGCCAGCAGCTACTCTGGCAGTCACTATGGCTACACCTTC
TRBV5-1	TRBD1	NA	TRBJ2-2	CASIGTEGTGELFF	TGCGCCAGCATCGGGACAGAGGGTACCGGGGAGCTGTTTTTT
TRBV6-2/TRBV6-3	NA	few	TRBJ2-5	CASSNGQSYQETQYF	TGTGCCAGCAGCAACGGACAGTCGTACCAAGAGACCCAGTACTTC
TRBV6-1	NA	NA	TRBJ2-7	CASSQPTSGTYEQYF	TGTGCCAGCAGCCAACCCACCTCGGGGACCTACGAGCAGTACTTC
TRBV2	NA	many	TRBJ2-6	CASSDDFTGANVLTF	TGTGCCAGCAGTGACGATTTTACTGGGGCCAACGTCCTGACTTTC
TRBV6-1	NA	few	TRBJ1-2	CASSGGGLAYGYTF	TGTGCCAGCAGCGGTGGGGGTCTGGCGTATGGCTACACCTTC
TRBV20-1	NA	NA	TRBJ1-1	CSARPTSTDMNTEAFF	TGCAGTGCTAGACCTACTTCGACAGACATGAACACTGAAGCTTTCTTT
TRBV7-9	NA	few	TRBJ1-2	CASSLGQGGSYGYTF	TGTGCCAGCAGCTTAGGCCAGGGTGGCTCCTATGGCTACACCTTC
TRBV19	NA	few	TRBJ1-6	CASSIRGRVSSPLHF	TGTGCCAGTAGTATTCGAGGTCGGGTTTCTTCACCCCTCCACTTT
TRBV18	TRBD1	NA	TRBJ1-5	CASSPGGGGQPQHF	TGTGCCAGCTCACCAGGAGGGGGCGGTCAGCCCCAGCATTTT
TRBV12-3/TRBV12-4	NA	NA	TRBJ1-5	CASSLGGPQHF	TGTGCCAGCAGTTTAGGCGGACCCCAGCATTTT
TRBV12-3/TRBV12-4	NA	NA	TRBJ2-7	CASSQEGVYEQYF	TGTGCCAGCAGCCAGGAGGGGGTCTACGAGCAGTACTTC
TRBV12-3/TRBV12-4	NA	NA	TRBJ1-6	CASSFRGPGSPLHF	TGTGCCAGCAGTTTCAGAGGGCCAGGGTCACCCCTCCACTTT
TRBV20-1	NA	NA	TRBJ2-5	CSESQETQYF	TGCAGTGAGAGCCAAGAGACCCAGTACTTC